What follows are 17 T cell receptor beta chains derived from one specimen sequenced in a study of shared clonotypes between healthy human individuals. Profiling relied on immunoSEQ multiplex PCR, and the TCRdb table lists in-frame clones only, not all of them. The sample records under 1,100,000 clones, around 82% being singletons. The specimen sequenced was memory CD4+ T cells from PBMCs. This sample's subset: CD45RA-negative fraction. These receptors were taken from a man aged 18 to 30 in good health. Some clones in this sample may be carry-over from other donors' samples.

V is TRBV29-1 and J is TRBJ2-7; D remains unclear. The CDR3 runs 12 residues. V shed 2 bases and J shed 3 bases, with 8 bases lying between them. Germline loops: CDR1 SQVTM, CDR2 ANQGSEA. As DNA, the CDR3 is TGCAGCGTTGAATCCGGTCTCTACGAGCAGTACTTC. This translates into CSVESGLYEQYF.

The count of this clone is one. The chain links TRBV28 to TRBJ2-7; D unresolved. The CDR3 sequence is 14 residues long. V was trimmed by 3 bases and J by 3 bases, leaving 12 bases between them. The germline V gene has CDR1 MDHEN and CDR2 SYDVKM. CDR3 in DNA: TGTGCCAGCAGTTTTCCCGCAATCAGCTACGAGCAGTACTTC. It specifies CASSFPAISYEQYF.

This chain connects TRBV2 to TRBJ1-4; TRBD1 aligns across 7 bases. This CDR3 is built from 16 residues. CDR1 is SNHLY, CDR2 FYNNEI, per germline. The ends lost 6 bases at V and 3 bases at J; junction bases unmatched: 10. As DNA, the CDR3 is TGTGCCAGCAGGGTTCGACAGGGTTGGTCTAATGAAAAACTGTTTTTT. Translated, it gives CASRVRQGWSNEKLFF. Looking up the rest from reference TRBV2 and TRBJ1-4 gives the full variable domain: EPEVTQTPSHQVTQMGQEVILRCVPISNHLYFYWYRQILGQKVEFLVSFYNNEISEKSEIFDDQFSVERPDGSNFTLKIRSTKLEDSAMYFCASRVRQGWSNEKLFFGSGTQLSVL.

The chain joins TRBV7-3 to TRBJ2-6; tentative D call: TRBD2 (5 bases). The germline gives CDR1 SGHTA, CDR2 FQGTGA. There are 15 residues in the CDR3. V was cut by 0 bases and J by 3 bases, with 6 bases left in between. DNA for the CDR3: TGTGCCAGCAGCTTAACAGGAGGTGGGGCCAACGTCCTGACTTTC. Protein: CASSLTGGGANVLTF.

A word on this clone: Additional DNA sequences in this sample encode the identical CDR3. The V and J genes are TRBV13 and TRBJ2-1; D is ambiguous. Germline V gives CDR1 PRHDT, CDR2 FYEKMQ (reference sequence). Trimming stripped 0 bases from V and 2 bases from J, with 8 bases between. CDR3 length: 15 amino acids. CDR3 amino acids: CASSLGATPYNEQFF. The CDR3 DNA reads TGTGCCAGCAGCTTAGGGGCGACCCCCTACAATGAGCAGTTCTTC. Based on the CDR3 plus reference TRBV13 and TRBJ2-1, the full variable domain is AAGVIQSPRHLIKEKRETATLKCYPIPRHDTVYWYQQGPGQDPQFLISFYEKMQSDKGSIPDRFSAQQFSDYHSELNMSSLELGDSALYFCASSLGATPYNEQFFGPGTRLTVL.

CDR3 DNA sequence: TGTGCCTGGTCCACCGGTCGGGGAAACACAGATACGCAGTATTTT. This sequence encodes CAWSTGRGNTDTQYF. This sequence joins TRBV30 and TRBJ2-3; D is possibly TRBD2 (5 bases). The CDR3 runs to 15 residues. Trimming took off 5 bases at V and 2 bases at J, with 17 bases between the two ends. The germline CDR1 and CDR2 sequences are GTSNPN and SVGIG (reference sequence).

CDR3 DNA sequence: TGTGCCAGCAGCACCTACAGGGGATCGAACACCGGGGAGCTGTTTTTT. This translates into CASSTYRGSNTGELFF. The rearrangement links TRBV5-4 to TRBJ2-2, with TRBD1 matching 7 bases. Trimming cost V 4 bases and J 0 bases; bases outside gene matches: 6. The CDR3 length is 16 residues. Germline V CDR1 and CDR2: SGHNT, YYREEE (reference sequence).

J is TRBJ2-7 and V is TRBV6-6; TRBD2 is a possible D gene (5 bases). The CDR3 loop spans 14 amino acids. V lost 6 bases to trimming and J lost 4 bases, with 16 bases between them. Germline V lookup: CDR1 MNHNY, CDR2 SVGAGI (reference sequence). As DNA, the CDR3 is TGTGCCAGCAGCCGCGGGCCTTCGGGATACGAGCAGTACTTC. Encoded protein: CASSRGPSGYEQYF.

There are a few counts of this clone. This CDR3 is CASRGQIEAFF. In DNA, the CDR3 is TGTGCCAGCAGGGGACAAATTGAAGCTTTCTTT. This rearrangement joins TRBV28 to TRBJ1-1, with D possibly matching TRBD1 (6 bases). CDR1 is MDHEN and CDR2 is SYDVKM in the germline V gene. Trimming shortened V by 6 bases and J by 7 bases, and 9 bases separated the two germline ends. There are 11 residues in the CDR3.

This clone was observed at least ten times. The identical CDR3 is also encoded by other nucleotide sequences in the sample. The chain combines TRBV7-9 with TRBJ1-1, with D possibly TRBD1 on 6 matching bases. Germline CDR1 is SEHNR and CDR2 is FQNEAQ (reference sequence). The V and J ends lost 0 bases and 6 bases respectively, with 17 bases between them. The CDR3 covers 16 residues. The CDR3 region has the DNA TGTGCCAGCAGCTTAGCCCGGGGACGGGGGGGGCCTGAAGCTTTCTTT. Residues: CASSLARGRGGPEAFF.

The genes are TRBV29-1 and TRBJ2-7; D is perhaps TRBD1 (5 bases). This CDR3 has 14 amino acids. Germline-derived CDR1 and CDR2 are SQVTM and ANQGSEA. V was trimmed by 7 bases and J by 3 bases, leaving 19 bases between them. The CDR3 sequence: CSARRAGKDYEQYF. The CDR3 DNA reads as TGCAGCGCCCGGAGAGCAGGGAAGGACTACGAGCAGTACTTC.

The chain is built from TRBV15 and TRBJ2-5, with D hard to call. The germline CDR1 and CDR2 sequences are LNHNV and YYDKDF (reference sequence). Trimming cost V 1 base and J 6 bases, with 18 bases left between them. CDR3 length: 16 residues. The CDR3 spells CATSRGGRQESQTQYF. CDR3 nucleotide sequence: TGTGCCACCAGCAGAGGGGGTAGGCAGGAGTCTCAGACCCAGTACTTC.

The chain is built from TRBV2 and TRBJ2-7; D may be TRBD1 or TRBD2 (5 bases each). This CDR3 region has 15 residues. Germline CDR1 SNHLY, CDR2 FYNNEI. V was clipped by 6 bases and J by 3 bases, with 18 bases between them. The CDR3 here is CASSVGQGRYYEQYF. CDR3 bases: TGTGCCAGCAGCGTTGGGCAGGGACGGTACTACGAGCAGTACTTC.

The V call is TRBV13, the J call TRBJ1-2, with TRBD1 as a possible D gene (6 bases). The CDR3 loop spans 13 amino acids. V was shortened by 8 bases and J by 1 base, with 11 bases between the two germline ends. CDR1 and CDR2 (germline): PRHDT, FYEKMQ (reference sequence). In nucleotides, the CDR3 is TGTGCCAGCGGCCTACAGGGTAACTATGGCTACACCTTC. This encodes CASGLQGNYGYTF.

This clone was seen only once. The V gene is TRBV11-3, the J gene TRBJ2-1, with D possibly matching TRBD1 (6 bases). From germline, CDR1 is SGHNT and CDR2 YENEEA. V was pared by 1 base and J by 1 base, with 8 bases between. The CDR3 totals 15 residues. DNA of the CDR3: TGTGCCAGCAGCTTAGTGGGGGCATCCTACAATGAGCAGTTCTTC. Its protein is CASSLVGASYNEQFF.

The rearrangement uses TRBV5-4 and TRBJ2-1; 8 bases map to TRBD2. Trimming cost V 4 bases and J 0 bases; bases outside gene matches: 3. The CDR3 consists of 15 residues. Looked up from germline, CDR1 is SGHNT and CDR2 is YYREEE (reference sequence). The CDR3: CASSVSGDSYNEQFF. The CDR3 nucleotides read TGTGCCAGCAGCGTTAGCGGGGACTCCTACAATGAGCAGTTCTTC.

The rearrangement links TRBV30 to TRBJ2-7, with D possibly TRBD2 on 5 matching bases. The length of the CDR3 is 12 residues. Trimming cost V 4 bases and J 1 base, with 8 bases left between them. Germline CDR1 reads GTSNPN; CDR2 reads SVGIG (reference sequence). The CDR3 DNA reads TGTGCCTGGACGGCGGGTTCCTACGAGCAGTACTTC. Its protein product is CAWTAGSYEQYF.